This TCR beta chain is from a study of OX40 agonist ivuxolimab in advanced cancers. About the research overall: Three dose-escalation patients had partial responses: one with hepatocellular carcinoma and two with cutaneous melanoma. Study-wide results and limits: At 0.1 to 3.0 mg/kg and by week 6, CD4+ and CD8+ T cells in the blood had expanded clonally.

About this clone itself: As yet, its antigen is unknown.

CDR3 size: 13 residues. Trimming removed 4 bases from V and 6 bases from J, with 10 bases in between. Germline CDR1 SGHDN, CDR2 FVKESK. Sequencing was performed with immunoSEQ multiplex PCR; in TCRdb, only in-frame clones are kept and a portion is missing. The data hold around 80,000 clones, with about 86% observed a single time. The clonotype was recovered from an adult with an advanced solid tumor such as melanoma, head and neck, liver or kidney cancer. This chain links TRBV14 with TRBJ1-5; D is unclear. This specimen consisted of CD4+ or CD8+ T cells sorted from blood, obtained in a trial of the OX40 agonist ivuxolimab. The CDR3 DNA reads as TGTGCCAGCAGCCCCTCCCCCGGTCAGCCCCAGCATTTT. Translation gives CASSPSPGQPQHF.